These T cell receptor beta chains were read from a single sample in a study of T cell repertoires in cytomegalovirus infection. TCRdb processed the reads anew with MiXCR; each CDR3 protein has one entry. Among approximately 600,000 distinct CDR3 sequences listed, under 45% were seen once. These receptors are not linked to any known antigen. Sequenced here: cultured PBMCs, sampled from culture after CMV antigen stimulation. These receptor sequences come from a human donor in good health (CMV status not recorded). Some clones in this sample may be carry-over from other donors' samples. Each CDR3 is given with its conserved first and last residue. D genes are given only for firm matches. A clone size is listed for some rows: how often the clone was seen (once, few, many), or a class if it is expanded.

d_gene: TRBD1; j_gene: TRBJ1-6; v_gene: TRBV7-8; abundance: -; CDR3nt: TGTGCCAGCAGCTTAGGGGACAGGGGCTATAATTCACCCCTCCACTTT; CDR3aa: CASSLGDRGYNSPLHF
d_gene: -; j_gene: TRBJ2-5; v_gene: TRBV20-1; abundance: -; CDR3nt: TGCAGTGCTACCTACCCGGGACCGAGCCAAGAGACCCAGTACTTC; CDR3aa: CSATYPGPSQETQYF
d_gene: TRBD2; j_gene: TRBJ2-5; v_gene: TRBV29-1; abundance: -; CDR3nt: TGCAGCGTTGCTTTATCGTCTAGCGGGTGGTTGGAGACCCAGTACTTC; CDR3aa: CSVALSSSGWLETQYF
d_gene: TRBD1; j_gene: TRBJ2-3; v_gene: TRBV5-1; abundance: -; CDR3nt: TGCGCCAGCAGCTCCGACAGGGGAGTAGGCACAGATACGCAGTATTTT; CDR3aa: CASSSDRGVGTDTQYF
d_gene: -; j_gene: TRBJ1-4; v_gene: TRBV27; abundance: -; CDR3nt: TGTGCCAGCAGCCCAAGGGGGGTGAAAGAAAAACTGTTTTTT; CDR3aa: CASSPRGVKEKLFF
d_gene: TRBD2; j_gene: TRBJ2-1; v_gene: TRBV7-6; abundance: -; CDR3nt: TGTGCCAGCAGCTTACCGGGACTAAGGGACAATGAGCAGTTCTTC; CDR3aa: CASSLPGLRDNEQFF
d_gene: TRBD2; j_gene: TRBJ2-3; v_gene: TRBV20-1; abundance: -; CDR3nt: TGCAGTGCTAGGACTAGCGAGAAGCGGATGACGCAGTATTTT; CDR3aa: CSARTSEKRMTQYF
d_gene: -; j_gene: TRBJ1-2; v_gene: TRBV7-9; abundance: -; CDR3nt: TGTGCCAGCAGCTTAGGCGGATTCTATGGCTACACCTTC; CDR3aa: CASSLGGFYGYTF
d_gene: -; j_gene: TRBJ2-6; v_gene: TRBV2; abundance: -; CDR3nt: TGTGCCAGCAAGCTCAGCTCCGGGGCCAACGTCCTGACTTTC; CDR3aa: CASKLSSGANVLTF
d_gene: -; j_gene: TRBJ2-1; v_gene: TRBV7-2; abundance: few; CDR3nt: TGTGCCAGCAGACTGGGGAGGCAGCCCTACAATGAGCAGTTCTTC; CDR3aa: CASRLGRQPYNEQFF
d_gene: -; j_gene: TRBJ1-6; v_gene: TRBV19; abundance: -; CDR3nt: TGTGCCAGTAGTAAACCTCAGGCGGCGAATTCACCCCTCCACTTT; CDR3aa: CASSKPQAANSPLHF
d_gene: -; j_gene: TRBJ1-1; v_gene: TRBV29-1; abundance: -; CDR3nt: TGCAGCGTTAACCAAGACAGAAACACTGAAGCTTTCTTT; CDR3aa: CSVNQDRNTEAFF
d_gene: -; j_gene: TRBJ1-5; v_gene: TRBV20-1; abundance: few; CDR3nt: TGCAGTGCTAGAGATCAACAGGCGCTTAGCAATCAGCCCCAGCATTTT; CDR3aa: CSARDQQALSNQPQHF
d_gene: -; j_gene: TRBJ2-5; v_gene: TRBV6-2/TRBV6-3; abundance: -; CDR3nt: TGTGCCAGCAGTTTCTACCCATCAGAGACCCAGTACTTC; CDR3aa: CASSFYPSETQYF
d_gene: -; j_gene: TRBJ1-2; v_gene: TRBV3-1; abundance: -; CDR3nt: TGTGCCAGCAGCGATATCGGGGGTTATGGCTACACCTTC; CDR3aa: CASSDIGGYGYTF
d_gene: -; j_gene: TRBJ1-1; v_gene: TRBV7-9; abundance: -; CDR3nt: TGTGCCAGCCAAGGGGGGACCGTCACTGAAGCTTTCTTT; CDR3aa: CASQGGTVTEAFF